What follows is one T cell receptor (beta chain) and its context. Its antigen is currently unknown. The source of the sample is a study of human thymus T cells. Looked up from germline, CDR1 is LGHNT and CDR2 is FRNRAP. The CDR3 is 15 residues long. Germline trimming cut 9 bases from V and 5 bases from J; bases unmatched to any gene: 15. Thymic tissue was derived from resections collected during corrective heart surgery. Donors were healthy Finnish babies undergoing corrective operations for congenital heart defects. The repertoire was sequenced with immunoSEQ multiplex PCR; TCRdb's copy has only in-frame clones and lacks some. Of roughly 77,000 clones in the sample, roughly 94% are singletons; the top ten hold 0.03% to 0.035%. General study points: Both thymic and peripheral blood repertoires showed apparently biased V and J usage. A high degree of thymic repertoire overlap among unrelated individuals was reported in related research.

The TCR sequence derives from a girl younger than two with a congenital heart defect but otherwise immunologically healthy. The V gene is TRBV12-5, the J gene TRBJ2-7; TRBD2 aligns across 8 bases. Sequencing was done on a sample of thymus tissue. The CDR3 spells CASSNRGGRRNEQYF. CDR3 DNA sequence: TGTGCTAGCTCGAACCGCGGGGGGCGCCGGAACGAGCAGTACTTC.